These 18 T cell receptor beta chains were all obtained from the same sample, sequenced in a study of tumor-infiltrating lymphocytes in primary liver carcinoma. A primer in the constant region served to generate TCR beta cDNA from 500 to 600 ng of total RNA. Generation of the TCR beta libraries relied on three nested multiplex PCR rounds using slightly modified ARM-PCR. The study ran its first two PCR rounds for approximately 10 cycles each, using TRBV1-TRBV30 forward primers and a C-beta reverse primer. TCRdb re-analysed the multiplex PCR reads in MiXCR, keeping a single row per CDR3 protein. The sample contains around 330,000 distinct CDR3 sequences, less than 75% of which appear only once. Out of unsorted whole blood came the blood RNA, and germline DNA was extracted as well. The sample was peripheral blood. These TCRs come from a man aged 35 to 55 with primary liver carcinoma and hepatitis B virus infection.

This clonotype was observed a single time. In nucleotides, the CDR3 is TGTGCCAGCAGCAGCGGTCGCGGTTACGGGCGCCCCTCCTACGAGCAGTACTTC. Its protein product is CASSSGRGYGRPSYEQYF. The gene calls are TRBV7-2 and TRBJ2-7, with D maybe TRBD2 (5 bases). The CDR3 contains 18 residues. Trimming cost V 5 bases and J 0 bases, with 23 bases left between them. CDR1 is SGHTA, CDR2 FQGNSA, per germline.

In its sample, this clonotype was seen a few times. The gene calls are TRBV5-6 and TRBJ1-5; no definite D call. Trimming shortened V by 4 bases and J by 6 bases, and 11 bases separated the two germline ends. The V gene's germline CDR1 is SGHDT and CDR2 YYEEEE. This CDR3 region has 13 residues. The CDR3, as DNA: TGTGCCAGCAGCCTCCAATCTATTCAGCCCCAGCATTTT. Its protein is CASSLQSIQPQHF.

A note on this clonotype: One base away lies a much larger clone, so this may be a sequencing read error. The V call is TRBV6-1, the J call TRBJ2-3; the match to TRBD1 covers 7 bases. The CDR3 is made up of 13 amino acids. The ends lost 8 bases at V and 5 bases at J; junction bases unmatched: 7. From germline, CDR1 is MNHNS and CDR2 SASEGT. The CDR3 coding sequence is TGTGCCAGCTCGGGACAGCACAGAGATACGCAGTATTTT. As protein: CASSGQHRDTQYF.

On this clonotype itself: One end of the junction fails to match germline, which may point to a read error. The chain couples TRBV5-1 to TRBJ2-1, with D perhaps assigned TRBD1 or TRBD2 (5 bases each). Germline V lookup: CDR1 SGHRS, CDR2 YFSETQ. This CDR3 contains 14 residues. The CDR3 spells CSSSLVEEDNEEFF. The CDR3 nucleotides are TGCTCCAGCAGCTTGGTGGAGGAGGACAATGAGGAGTTCTTC.

This clonotype was recorded only once. The chain employs TRBV5-6 and TRBJ1-2; a possible D gene is TRBD1 (5 bases). Trimming took 1 base from V and 3 from J, leaving 16 bases between them. The CDR3 is 16 amino acids. Per the germline V gene, CDR1 is SGHDT and CDR2 is YYEEEE. The CDR3 loop reads CASSLKLGTVHYGYTF. In nucleotides, the CDR3 is TGTGCCAGCAGCTTGAAATTGGGGACGGTCCACTATGGCTACACCTTC.

This clonotype was counted once. Mismatch with germline at one junction end may stem from a read error. V gene TRBV11-1 combines with J gene TRBJ2-6; possibly TRBD1 or TRBD2 for D (6 bases each). Germline V gene data show CDR1 as SGHAT and CDR2 as FQDESV (reference sequence). This CDR3 is built from 17 residues. The CDR3 is CATSLSGRTTGANLLTF. CDR3 sequence (DNA): TGTGCCACCAGCCTGTCGGGGCGGACAACGGGGGCCAACCTCCTGACTTTC.

Points on this clonotype: The conserved final phenylalanine or tryptophan is absent from the CDR3, which likely points to a read error. This chain joins TRBV7-9 and TRBJ2-1; 7 bases fit TRBD1. Per the germline V gene, CDR1 is SEHNR and CDR2 is FQNEAQ (reference sequence). This CDR3 spans 14 amino acids. The CDR3 is CPSSSSDRLNEQFL. CDR3 bases: TGTCCCAGCAGCTCGTCGGACAGGTTGAATGAGCAGTTCTTA.

This clonotype was found once. At one end the junction does not follow the germline gene, possibly because of a read error. V usage is TRBV5-1 and J usage is TRBJ2-1, with D perhaps given as TRBD1 or TRBD2 (5 bases each). CDR3 size: 16 residues. Germline loops: CDR1 SGHRS, CDR2 YFSETQ. DNA of the CDR3: TGCGCCAGCAGCTTGACAGGCGGGTGTAGATACAATGAGCACTTCTTC. Its protein product is CASSLTGGCRYNEHFF.

The table lists this clonotype with a few counts. This may be a read error: a much more frequent sequence differs by one nucleotide. CDR3: CSGRTWRGEQYF. In nucleotides, the CDR3 is TGCAGCGGACGGACATGGAGGGGGGAGCAGTACTTC. This chain joins TRBV29-1 and TRBJ2-7; tentatively, D is TRBD1 or TRBD2 (6 bases each). CDR3 length equals 12 residues. V lost 7 bases and J 7 bases, leaving 17 bases between the germline ends. Per germline, CDR1 SQVTM and CDR2 ANQGSEA.

As regards this clonotype: A much larger clone lies one base from this, so it may be a read error. V usage is TRBV4-2 and J usage is TRBJ1-4; unclear D gene. Germline V lookup: CDR1 LGHNA, CDR2 YNFKEQ. This CDR3 region has 16 residues. CDR3: CASSLKAGSGGEKQFF. For the CDR3, the DNA is TGCGCCAGCAGCCTAAAAGCAGGCAGCGGCGGGGAAAAACAGTTTTTT.

Remarks on this clonotype: The germline gene is not matched at one end of the junction; a read error may be the cause. This rearrangement joins TRBV7-9 to TRBJ2-1, with D perhaps TRBD1 (5 bases). The germline gives CDR1 SEHNR, CDR2 FQNEAQ (reference sequence). The CDR3 has 15 amino acids. The CDR3 region has the DNA TGTGCCAGCAGCGACAGTTTATCCGAAAACAATGAGGAGTTCTTC. Residues: CASSDSLSENNEEFF.

As for this clonotype: Given a much more abundant clone one base away, this may be a read error. J is TRBJ1-3 and V is TRBV11-2; no definite D call. Germline V CDR1 and CDR2: SGHAT, FQNNGV. The V and J ends lost 0 bases and 3 bases respectively, with 15 bases between them. The CDR3 sequence is 17 residues long. CDR3 nucleotides: TGTGCCAGCAGCTTAGATTGGAGCGGTGCTGGTGGAAACACCATATATTTT. It yields the protein CASSLDWSGAGGNTIYF.

This clonotype was seen many times. The J gene is TRBJ2-7, the V gene TRBV28, with 10 bases that match TRBD2. The CDR3 has 15 amino acids. CDR1 is MDHEN and CDR2 is SYDVKM in the germline V gene. The V segment lost 8 bases and the J segment 4 bases; nucleotides outside the gene matches: 11. CDR3 in DNA: TGTGCCAGCGGACGTAGCGGGAGGAATGTGTACGAGCAGTACTTC. As protein: CASGRSGRNVYEQYF.

On this clonotype: Possible read error: a much larger clone is one base away. The gene calls are TRBV29-1 and TRBJ1-5; D is undetermined. Germline V CDR1 and CDR2: SQVTM, ANQGSEA. The CDR3 has 13 amino acids. CDR3 in DNA: TGCAGCGTTGGAGGAGACATCAATCAGCCCCGGCATTTT. Its translation: CSVGGDINQPRHF. Full variable domain (missing parts from reference TRBV29-1 and TRBJ1-5): SAVISQKPSRDICQRGTSLTIQCQVDSQVTMMFWYRQQPGQSLTLIATANQGSEATYESGFVIDKFPISRPNLTFSTLTVSNMSPEDSSIYLCSVGGDINQPRHFGDGTRLSIL.

This clonotype has only a few counts. This chain joins TRBV7-9 and TRBJ2-1; no definite D call. Germline CDR1 reads SEHNR; CDR2 reads FQNEAQ (reference sequence). Deletions cut 6 bases from V and 4 bases from J, with 16 bases between. The CDR3 extends over 15 amino acids. The chain's CDR3 is CASSLLISGYNEQFF. The CDR3, as DNA: TGTGCCAGCAGTCTACTCATCTCAGGTTACAATGAGCAGTTCTTC.

This clonotype was detected a few times. The genes are TRBV5-5 and TRBJ2-3, with TRBD2 matching 11 bases. Looked up from germline, CDR1 is SGHKS and CDR2 is YYEKEE (reference sequence). CDR3 size: 15 residues. J was trimmed by 3 bases and V by 5 bases; bases with no gene match: 5. The CDR3 DNA is TGTGCCAGCAGTACGACTAGCGGGGTAACAGATACGCAGTATTTT. Its protein product is CASSTTSGVTDTQYF.

In its sample, this clonotype was seen many times. The CDR3 spells CASSPGTAHSGANVLTF. CDR3 sequence (DNA): TGTGCCAGCAGCCCCGGGACAGCCCACTCTGGGGCCAACGTCCTGACTTTC. The chain is built from TRBV11-3 and TRBJ2-6; 7 bases are shared with TRBD1. The CDR3 spans 17 residues. CDR1 and CDR2 from the germline V gene are SGHNT and YENEEA. Trimming cost V 5 bases and J 0 bases; bases outside gene matches: 7.

V is TRBV30 and J is TRBJ2-1; no clear D. V shed 6 bases and J shed 0 bases, with 12 bases lying between them. The CDR3 spans 14 residues. In germline, CDR1 is GTSNPN, CDR2 SVGIG (reference sequence). The CDR3 here is CACQSLGSYNEQFF. CDR3 DNA: TGTGCCTGCCAATCGCTAGGCTCCTACAATGAGCAGTTCTTC.